This is a list of T cell receptor beta chains from one sample in a study of T cell responses to AZD1222 COVID-19 vaccine. Only in-frame clones appear in the TCRdb table, and some are missing; sequencing was by immunoSEQ multiplex PCR. The table lists approximately 120,000 clones, 91% of them singletons. This specimen was peripheral blood, taken on day 0 of AZD1222 vaccination. These receptors came from an adult in good health. CDR3s include the opening cysteine and the closing phenylalanine or tryptophan.

cdr3_aa: CASSSGDNQPQHF
v_call: TRBV9

cdr3_aa: CASSVFGTGREKLFF
v_call: TRBV2

cdr3_aa: CASSEGTSGRALDEQFF
v_call: TRBV2

cdr3_aa: CASSLAKATDTQYF
v_call: TRBV5-4

cdr3_aa: CASSLFGEVSNQPQHF
v_call: TRBV5-6

cdr3_aa: CASSPGVTDTQYF
v_call: TRBV7-3

cdr3_aa: CASSSINSGANVLTF
v_call: TRBV6-2/TRBV6-3

cdr3_aa: CASSPGGTEAFF
v_call: TRBV7-9

cdr3_aa: CASSPPGGGNQPQHF
v_call: TRBV18

cdr3_aa: CASSPTSRTPLYGYTF
v_call: TRBV4-1

cdr3_aa: CASNPTGNQPQHF
v_call: TRBV6-5